What follows are 16 T cell receptor beta chains derived from one specimen sequenced in a study of T cell changes during pregnancy in multiple sclerosis. Sequenced by immunoSEQ multiplex PCR; TCRdb stores in-frame clones only, minus some. The table shows approximately 58,000 clones, with around 92% occurring only once. Sequenced material: CD4+ T cells from peripheral blood mononuclear cells, taken after pregnancy. The receptors come from a female donor in good health, enrolled as a control in a pregnancy study.

The V call is TRBV9, the J call TRBJ1-5; a possible D gene is TRBD1 (5 bases). In germline, CDR1 is SGDLS, CDR2 YYNGEE. Trimming took 0 bases from V and 6 from J, leaving 10 bases between them. This CDR3 has 14 amino acids. CDR3 coding DNA: TGTGCCAGCAGCGTAGGGGAGGGACCTCAGCCCCAGCATTTT. This encodes CASSVGEGPQPQHF.

J is TRBJ2-7 and V is TRBV19; D may be TRBD1 (6 bases). The V end lost 3 bases, the J end lost 6 bases, and 18 bases lay between the germline ends. The CDR3 runs 15 residues. Germline CDR1 LNHDA, CDR2 SQIVND (reference sequence). In DNA, the CDR3 is TGTGCCAGTAGTATTAAGGCCGCAGGGGCAAGCGAGCAGTACTTC. This translates into CASSIKAAGASEQYF.

The chain uses TRBV19 and TRBJ1-1; maybe TRBD1 (5 bases). V dropped 8 bases and J dropped 5 bases, with 18 bases sitting between them. This CDR3 comprises 14 residues. Germline-derived CDR1 and CDR2 are LNHDA and SQIVND (reference sequence). The CDR3 nucleotides read TGTGCCAGTGGAGCTGGAGGGGCTGGGACTGAAGCTTTCTTT. It codes for CASGAGGAGTEAFF.

This clone was detected only once. The chain employs TRBV6-1 and TRBJ1-5; no firm D call. V gave up 6 bases and J gave up 0 bases, with 12 bases separating them. The CDR3 is made up of 15 amino acids. Germline CDR1 MNHNS, CDR2 SASEGT. The CDR3 is CASRNSLYSNQPQHF. The CDR3 DNA is TGTGCCAGCAGAAATAGCCTGTATAGCAATCAGCCCCAGCATTTT.

The V and J genes are TRBV5-4 and TRBJ2-7; 9 nucleotides match TRBD1. Germline CDR1 is SGHNT and CDR2 is YYREEE (reference sequence). Losses at the gene ends were 1 base for V and 3 bases for J; bases not matched to a gene: 5. The CDR3 runs to 15 residues. The CDR3: CASSLNTGGFYEQYF. CDR3 DNA sequence: TGTGCCAGCAGCTTGAACACAGGGGGCTTCTACGAGCAGTACTTC. The full variable domain, with the rest looked up from reference TRBV5-4 and TRBJ2-7, is ETGVTQSPTHLIKTRGQQVTLRCSSQSGHNTVSWYQQALGQGPQFIFQYYREEENGRGNFPPRFSGLQFPNYSSELNVNALELDDSALYLCASSLNTGGFYEQYFGPGTRLTVT.

The chain recombines TRBV7-9 with TRBJ1-4, with a possible D match to TRBD1 (6 bases). This CDR3 has 14 amino acids. Germline loops: CDR1 SEHNR, CDR2 FQNEAQ (reference sequence). V shed 4 bases and J shed 11 bases, with 17 bases lying between them. The CDR3 region has the DNA TGTGCCAGCAGCTCAATGGGACAAGGGTCGAAACTGTTTTTT. Amino acids: CASSSMGQGSKLFF.

CDR3 region: CASSQAGLGETQYF. CDR3 nucleotide sequence: TGCGCCAGCAGCCAAGCAGGGTTGGGGGAGACCCAGTACTTC. This chain joins TRBV5-1 and TRBJ2-5, with D perhaps TRBD1 (5 bases). The CDR3 has 14 amino acids. Germline V gene data show CDR1 as SGHRS and CDR2 as YFSETQ. V was pared by 4 bases and J by 5 bases, with 15 bases between. Full variable domain (remainder filled in from reference TRBV5-1 and TRBJ2-5): KAGVTQTPRYLIKTRGQQVTLSCSPISGHRSVSWYQQTPGQGLQFLFEYFSETQRNKGNFPGRFSGRQFSNSRSEMNVSTLELGDSALYLCASSQAGLGETQYFGPGTRLLVL.

This rearrangement joins TRBV7-2 to TRBJ2-3; 7 bases agree with TRBD1. Germline CDR1 and CDR2: SGHTA and FQGNSA. CDR3 size: 14 residues. J was trimmed by 6 bases and V by 4 bases; bases with no gene match: 7. The CDR3 loop is CASSSRTGADTQYF. The CDR3 coding sequence is TGTGCCAGCAGCTCCCGGACAGGAGCCGATACGCAGTATTTT.

The chain recombines TRBV4-3 with TRBJ2-5; D remains unclear. Per the germline V gene, CDR1 is LGHNA and CDR2 is YSLEER. Between the trimmed V and J ends, which lost 1 base and 2 bases, there was a span of 11 bases. The CDR3 loop spans 15 amino acids. CDR3 DNA sequence: TGCGCCAGCAGCCAAGTGGCGGCAGATCAAGAGACCCAGTACTTC. It encodes CASSQVAADQETQYF.

The chain links TRBV5-1 to TRBJ2-1; possibly TRBD1 for D (6 bases). V was cut by 5 bases and J by 8 bases, with 17 bases left in between. There are 14 residues in the CDR3. Per the germline V gene, CDR1 is SGHRS and CDR2 is YFSETQ. The CDR3 sequence: CASSRRDTRDEQFF. Written as DNA, the CDR3 is TGCGCCAGCAGTCGCCGGGACACACGAGATGAGCAGTTCTTC.

The V gene is TRBV7-2, the J gene TRBJ2-7; 7 bases line up with TRBD1. The CDR3 length is 15 residues. The V gene end was trimmed by 1 base and the J gene end by 1 base; junction bases not matched to a gene: 4. Germline-derived CDR1 and CDR2 are SGHTA and FQGNSA. CDR3 region: CASSLGQGESYEQYF. The CDR3 coding sequence is TGTGCCAGCAGCTTAGGACAGGGTGAGTCCTACGAGCAGTACTTC.

This chain links TRBV5-8 with TRBJ1-5; D perhaps matches TRBD1 (5 bases). This CDR3 has 16 amino acids. Germline V CDR1 and CDR2: SGHTS, YDEGEE. V was cut by 3 bases and J by 2 bases, with 15 bases left in between. The CDR3 bases are TGTGCCAGCAGCTCATTATGGGGCGGGGGCAATCAGCCCCAGCATTTT. Protein product: CASSSLWGGGNQPQHF.

This chain connects TRBV6-1 to TRBJ1-2; TRBD1 matches at 8 bases. There are 12 residues in the CDR3. The V gene's germline CDR1 is MNHNS and CDR2 SASEGT. V lost 6 bases and J lost 7; bases outside the gene matches: 4. The CDR3 DNA reads as TGTGCCAGCAGGCGGACAGGGTCTGGCTACACCTTC. Its protein is CASRRTGSGYTF.

The count of this clone is one. The V and J genes are TRBV27 and TRBJ1-1, with a weak D call TRBD1 (5 bases). The CDR3 is 16 amino acids. The V end lost 5 bases, the J end lost 1 base, and 17 bases lay between the germline ends. The V gene's germline CDR1 is MNHEY and CDR2 SMNVEV (reference sequence). The chain's CDR3 is CASSQPPGTGNTEAFF. In DNA, the CDR3 is TGTGCCAGCAGTCAACCTCCCGGGACTGGGAACACTGAAGCTTTCTTT.

This clone has just one count. This sequence joins TRBV7-2 and TRBJ1-2, with D perhaps TRBD1 (6 bases). CDR1 is SGHTA and CDR2 is FQGNSA in the germline V gene. This CDR3 has 14 residues. V shed 6 bases and J shed 0 bases, with 11 bases lying between them. The CDR3 spells CASRPHRANYGYTF. DNA for the CDR3: TGTGCCAGCAGGCCTCACAGGGCTAACTATGGCTACACCTTC.

The chain recombines TRBV7-9 with TRBJ1-5, with 8 bases aligning to TRBD1. From germline, CDR1 is SEHNR and CDR2 FQNEAQ (reference sequence). J gave up 3 bases and V 2 bases, and 12 bases lay outside the gene matches. This CDR3 contains 18 residues. In DNA form, the CDR3 reads TGTGCCAGCAGCTTACAACCGGTAGGACAGGGCCTCAATCAGCCCCAGCATTTT. Protein product: CASSLQPVGQGLNQPQHF. The full variable domain, rest sourced from reference TRBV7-9 and TRBJ1-5, is DTGVSQNPRHKITKRGQNVTFRCDPISEHNRLYWYRQTLGQGPEFLTYFQNEAQLEKSRLLSDRFSAERPKGSFSTLEIQRTEQGDSAMYLCASSLQPVGQGLNQPQHFGDGTRLSIL.